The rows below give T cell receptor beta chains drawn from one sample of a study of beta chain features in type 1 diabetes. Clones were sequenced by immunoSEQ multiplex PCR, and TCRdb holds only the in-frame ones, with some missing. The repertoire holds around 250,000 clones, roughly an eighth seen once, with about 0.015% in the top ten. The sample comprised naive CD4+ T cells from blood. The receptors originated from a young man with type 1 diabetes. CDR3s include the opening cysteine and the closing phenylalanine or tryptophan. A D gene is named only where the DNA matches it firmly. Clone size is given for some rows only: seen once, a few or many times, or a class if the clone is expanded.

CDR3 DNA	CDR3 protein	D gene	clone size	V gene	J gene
TGCGCCAGCAGTAGCGGGAGGGCCGATGAGACCCAGTACTTC	CASSSGRADETQYF	TRBD2	few	TRBV5-1	TRBJ2-5
TGTGCCAGCAGTTTTGGACTGCCAACTGTCTCCTACAATGAGCAGTTCTTC	CASSFGLPTVSYNEQFF	NA	NA	TRBV11-2	TRBJ2-1
TGTGCCAGCGGTGTAGGGAGTTCCGACGAGCAGTACTTC	CASGVGSSDEQYF	NA	NA	TRBV6-6	TRBJ2-7
TGTGCCAGCAGCTTAGCGCTCGCGGGAGGGCCCGGTGAGCAGTTCTTC	CASSLALAGGPGEQFF	TRBD2	NA	TRBV7-2	TRBJ2-1
TGCGCCAGCAGCTTGCTACCCAGGGTCTATTCCCAAGAGACCCAGTACTTC	CASSLLPRVYSQETQYF	NA	NA	TRBV5-1	TRBJ2-5
TGTGCCAGCAGCTACGGACAGGGCCATGAGCAGTTCTTC	CASSYGQGHEQFF	TRBD1	NA	TRBV5-4	TRBJ2-1
TGTGCCAGCAGCTCCCGGACAGGCTTCTATGGCTACACCTTC	CASSSRTGFYGYTF	TRBD1	few	TRBV5-6	TRBJ1-2
TGTGCCAGCTCCCGCTATGGGGCAGGATCCTACGAGCAGTACTTC	CASSRYGAGSYEQYF	NA	NA	TRBV18	TRBJ2-7
TGTGCCAGCAGCCCAGCAGGGTCGGTCTATGGCTACACCTTC	CASSPAGSVYGYTF	NA	few	TRBV5-4	TRBJ1-2
TGCAGCGTTGAGGGCCTTATGAACACTGAAGCTTTCTTT	CSVEGLMNTEAFF	NA	few	TRBV29-1	TRBJ1-1
TGTGCCAGCGGACCCAGGAGGGATGAGCAGTTCTTC	CASGPRRDEQFF	NA	NA	TRBV6-1	TRBJ2-1
TGCGCCAGCAGCTTGGGGACAGGAAGGGGGCAGTACTTC	CASSLGTGRGQYF	TRBD1	few	TRBV5-1	TRBJ2-7
TGTGCCAGCAGTCCGGACAGGGGAAACACTGAAGCTTTCTTT	CASSPDRGNTEAFF	TRBD1	few	TRBV6-1	TRBJ1-1
TGTGCCAGCAGTGGGCAGCCCTATGGCTACACCTTC	CASSGQPYGYTF	NA	NA	TRBV28	TRBJ1-2
TGTGCCAGCAGCCAATCCCTTAGCAATCAGCCCCAGCATTTT	CASSQSLSNQPQHF	NA	few	TRBV16	TRBJ1-5
TGTGCCAGCAGCGGTAGATACTATGGCTACACCTTC	CASSGRYYGYTF	NA	few	TRBV7-9	TRBJ1-2
TGTGCCAGCAGCAATATGGGACAGATTGAAAAACTGTTTTTT	CASSNMGQIEKLFF	TRBD1	few	TRBV2	TRBJ1-4
TGTGCCAGCAGCTTCACACGCACAGATACGCAGTATTTT	CASSFTRTDTQYF	NA	NA	TRBV13	TRBJ2-3
TGTGCCAGCATCCCGGACAGACACGATGGCTACACCTTC	CASIPDRHDGYTF	NA	few	TRBV2	TRBJ1-2
TGCAGCGGGGGGGACAGCGCAAACTATGGCTACACCTTC	CSGGDSANYGYTF	TRBD1	NA	TRBV29-1	TRBJ1-2